The rows below give T cell receptor beta chains drawn from one sample of a study. TCRdb used MiXCR to reprocess the RT-PCR reads, holding one entry per CDR3 protein. The sample records about 700,000 distinct CDR3 sequences, around 14% being singletons. Sequencing input: memory CD4+ T cells from blood. Receptor source: a female donor in good health, serving as a healthy control. The conserved cysteine and the conserved F or W are not part of the CDR3 here.

V gene	J gene	CDR3 protein
TRBV11-2	TRBJ2-3	ASSENTGSFTDTQY
TRBV20-1	TRBJ2-3	SARGPGLGATDTQY
TRBV4-3	TRBJ2-7	ASGYIGRGQSYEQY
TRBV7-3	TRBJ2-3	ASSLSSGPQDTQY
TRBV13	TRBJ2-3	ASRGLAIVADTQY
TRBV9	TRBJ2-5	ASAAGTSGQETQY
TRBV28	TRBJ1-2	ASQIPGQSYGYT
TRBV6-5	TRBJ1-2	ASSYRPNYGYT
TRBV5-5	TRBJ2-7	ASSAKNLGPTYPYEQY
TRBV15	TRBJ2-5	ATSWRDQETQY
TRBV20-1	TRBJ1-5	SAGGQAYQPQH
TRBV6-1	TRBJ2-1	ASRKTRQGGYNEQF
TRBV5-1	TRBJ2-5	ASSLVGTPGLAGGTQY
TRBV7-2	TRBJ2-7	ASSPSWGQGYEQY
TRBV30	TRBJ2-5	AWSVPGGQGLQETQY
TRBV9	TRBJ2-1	ASSVNPDRARPLLYNEQF
TRBV20-1	TRBJ2-3	SASSLTGGRRDTQY
TRBV18	TRBJ2-7	ASSPGQGRGEQY
TRBV3-1	TRBJ2-1	ASSRHREQF
TRBV12-3/TRBV12-4	TRBJ1-1	ASSPGQGRPQGTEAF
TRBV28	TRBJ2-1	ASRPTGQGPT
TRBV27	TRBJ2-1	ASGGQGANEQF
TRBV5-6	TRBJ2-5	ASSNPAGNALQETQY
TRBV6-1	TRBJ1-5	ASRSPGQSRPQH
TRBV5-1	TRBJ1-4	ASRETTNEKLF
TRBV27	TRBJ2-1	ASSFPPGILLNEQF
TRBV20-1	TRBJ2-1	SALRSRAGDEQF
TRBV7-2	TRBJ1-2	ASSLPIRRQGAGGYT
TRBV6-2/TRBV6-3	TRBJ1-5	ASIRQGDGQPQH
TRBV4-3	TRBJ2-3	ASSQDLGKLGTDTQY
TRBV20-1	TRBJ1-2	SASGQGKGYT
TRBV4-1	TRBJ2-3	ASSQEELAETSTHTQY
TRBV12-3/TRBV12-4	TRBJ2-7	ASSNFQRGGGYEQY
TRBV13	TRBJ2-7	ASSPGGGFYEQY
TRBV3-1	TRBJ2-5	ASERGQQETQY
TRBV20-1	TRBJ1-2	SAREGGNVAVNYGYT
TRBV27	TRBJ2-5	ASSSIAGGTETQY
TRBV6-6	TRBJ1-2	ATLPTGTGFYGYT
TRBV10-3	TRBJ1-1	AISDGTDGTEAF
TRBV3-1	TRBJ2-1	ASSQLNNEQF
TRBV28	TRBJ1-4	ASSPAPGQRNEKLF